Below are 21 T cell receptor beta chains sequenced from a single sample in a study of blood T cell repertoires in COVID-19. Here immunoSEQ multiplex PCR was the method, and the copy in TCRdb shows in-frame clones only, minus some. The table has about 35,000 clones, around 80% seen once. The sequenced sample consisted of peripheral blood. The receptor source for this set is a man aged 80 or over with active or convalescent COVID-19.

The gene calls are TRBV9 and TRBJ2-7, with a tentative D call TRBD2 (7 bases). V shed 2 bases and J shed 3 bases, with 18 bases lying between them. The CDR3 spans 16 residues. Germline V gene data show CDR1 as SGDLS and CDR2 as YYNGEE. The DNA of the CDR3 is TGTGCCAGCAGCGTGGGAAGCGGGACATGGGACTACGAGCAGTACTTC. As protein: CASSVGSGTWDYEQYF.

This clone occurred once. The gene calls are TRBV4-1 and TRBJ2-7; TRBD1 agrees at 8 bases. Germline V gene data show CDR1 as MGHRA and CDR2 as YSYEKL. The CDR3 is made up of 16 amino acids. V gave up 5 bases and J gave up 4 bases; unmatched junction bases: 13. Written as DNA, the CDR3 is TGCGCCAGCAGCTTCACCCGGACAGGGAGGAGTTACGAGCAGTACTTC. Amino acids: CASSFTRTGRSYEQYF.

The chain is built from TRBV24-1 and TRBJ1-1, with D unclear. Germline V gene sequence: CDR1 KGHDR, CDR2 SFDVKD. V lost 4 bases and J 0 bases, leaving 8 bases between the germline ends. The CDR3 covers 14 residues. This chain's CDR3 is CATSDPQMNTEAFF. CDR3 in DNA: TGTGCCACCAGTGACCCCCAGATGAACACTGAAGCTTTCTTT.

The chain joins TRBV19 to TRBJ1-6; D possibly corresponds to TRBD1 (5 bases). The CDR3 contains 14 residues. Germline loops: CDR1 LNHDA, CDR2 SQIVND (reference sequence). Trimming pared 3 bases from V and 6 bases from J, leaving 9 bases between. CDR3 region: CASSIGRANSPLHF. The DNA of the CDR3 is TGTGCCAGTAGTATCGGCAGGGCTAATTCACCCCTCCACTTT.

This clone turned up a few times. This chain uses TRBV4-1 with TRBJ2-1; 12 nucleotides line up with TRBD2. V shed 4 bases, J shed 8 bases, and the junction held 6 bases outside the gene matches. Germline V gives CDR1 MGHRA, CDR2 YSYEKL. The CDR3 totals 15 residues. CDR3 sequence reads: CASSLWTSGNDEQFF. CDR3 sequence (DNA): TGCGCCAGCAGCCTGTGGACTAGCGGGAACGATGAGCAGTTCTTC.

The chain carries TRBV15 and TRBJ2-3; TRBD1 agrees at 7 bases. This CDR3 has 14 amino acids. V gave up 8 bases and J gave up 2 bases; unmatched junction bases: 7. CDR1 LNHNV and CDR2 YYDKDF come from the germline V gene (reference sequence). The CDR3: CATHDDRVTDTQYF. CDR3 nucleotide sequence: TGTGCCACCCACGACGACAGGGTCACAGATACGCAGTATTTT.

The V gene is TRBV10-3, the J gene TRBJ2-7; 11 nucleotides match TRBD1. The CDR3 consists of 19 residues. The germline gives CDR1 ENHRY, CDR2 SYGVKD. V shed 4 bases, J shed 2 bases, and the junction held 16 bases outside the gene matches. The CDR3 loop is CAISGAAGTGGSIPYEQYF. The CDR3 DNA reads TGTGCCATCAGTGGTGCCGCCGGGACAGGGGGTTCAATCCCCTACGAGCAGTACTTC.

The J gene is TRBJ2-3, the V gene TRBV6-2 or TRBV6-3; D might be TRBD1 (5 bases). Trimming removed 6 bases at V and 1 base at J, with 17 bases between. This CDR3 has 16 amino acids. The germline V gene encodes CDR1 MNHEY and CDR2 SVGEGT. CDR3 in DNA: TGTGCCAGCAGCCAAGGGGCGGCTAGACGCACAGATACGCAGTATTTT. Residues: CASSQGAARRTDTQYF.

The rearrangement uses TRBV10-3 and TRBJ1-6; the D gene is possibly TRBD1 (6 bases). The V gene lost 3 bases and the J gene lost 7 bases, with 13 bases spanning the gap. There are 15 residues in the CDR3. Germline V gene data show CDR1 as ENHRY and CDR2 as SYGVKD. The CDR3 loop reads CAISDQGGGNSPLHF. CDR3 coding DNA: TGTGCCATCAGTGATCAGGGAGGGGGAAATTCACCCCTCCACTTT.

This clone was seen a handful of times. This chain joins TRBV24-1 and TRBJ2-3; no clear D. Germline loops: CDR1 KGHDR, CDR2 SFDVKD. The CDR3 runs to 13 residues. V lost 7 bases and J 1 base, leaving 8 bases between the germline ends. CDR3 nucleotides: TGTGCCACCAGGGGCTGGGGCACAGATACGCAGTATTTT. Translation: CATRGWGTDTQYF.

The chain carries TRBV9 and TRBJ2-2, with a possible D match to TRBD2 (6 bases). Trimming cost V 0 bases and J 1 base, with 10 bases left between them. From germline, CDR1 is SGDLS and CDR2 YYNGEE. The CDR3 is 16 amino acids. CDR3 amino acids: CASSVGLSGNTGELFF. The CDR3, as DNA: TGTGCCAGCAGCGTAGGCCTTAGCGGGAACACCGGGGAGCTGTTTTTT.

As to this clone: The junction does not match germline at one end; this may be a read error. The chain carries TRBV7-2 and TRBJ2-3; no firm D call. The CDR3 loop spans 15 amino acids. Germline-derived CDR1 and CDR2 are SGHTA and FQGNSA. The DNA of the CDR3 is TGTGCCAGCAGCGCATCTTCGACAAGCAGAGATACGCAGTATTTT. Its translation is CASSASSTSRDTQYF. The full variable domain, in which reference TRBV7-2 and TRBJ2-3 provide the parts outside the CDR3, is GAGVSQSPSNKVTEKGKDVELRCDPISGHTALYWYRQSLGQGLEFLIYFQGNSAPDKSGLPSDRFSAERTGGSVSTLTIQRTQQEDSAVYLCASSASSTSRDTQYFGPGTRLTVL.

This clone was picked up one time. V usage is TRBV18 and J usage is TRBJ2-1; TRBD2 matches 12 bases. Germline lookup yields CDR1 KGHSH and CDR2 LQKENI. Trimming removed 3 bases from V and 9 bases from J; junction bases left unmatched: 9. The CDR3 contains 16 residues. The CDR3 DNA reads TGTGCCAGCTCACCTTCACTAGCGGGAGGTGGTGGTGAGCAGTTCTTC. Translated: CASSPSLAGGGGEQFF. Combining the CDR3 with reference TRBV18 and TRBJ2-1 gives the whole variable domain NAGVMQNPRHLVRRRGQEARLRCSPMKGHSHVYWYRQLPEEGLKFMVYLQKENIIDESGMPKERFSAEFPKEGPSILRIQQVVRGDSAAYFCASSPSLAGGGGEQFFGPGTRLTVL.

The chain carries TRBV5-1 and TRBJ2-3; weak D call: TRBD2 (6 bases). V was trimmed by 2 bases and J by 6 bases, leaving 10 bases between them. This CDR3 has 13 residues. Germline CDR1 SGHRS, CDR2 YFSETQ. The DNA for the CDR3 is TGCGCCAGCAGCTTAGCGGGTATGGATACGCAGTATTTT. Residues: CASSLAGMDTQYF. The full variable domain, in which reference TRBV5-1 and TRBJ2-3 provide the parts outside the CDR3, is KAGVTQTPRYLIKTRGQQVTLSCSPISGHRSVSWYQQTPGQGLQFLFEYFSETQRNKGNFPGRFSGRQFSNSRSEMNVSTLELGDSALYLCASSLAGMDTQYFGPGTRLTVL.

The rearrangement links TRBV5-1 to TRBJ2-7, with D tentatively TRBD2 (6 bases). CDR1 SGHRS and CDR2 YFSETQ come from the germline V gene. The CDR3 is 16 amino acids. The V end lost 4 bases, the J end lost 0 bases, and 17 bases lay between the germline ends. CDR3 loop: CASSPTPGTPSYEQYF. In DNA, the CDR3 is TGCGCCAGCAGCCCTACACCCGGGACTCCCTCCTACGAGCAGTACTTC.

The chain's CDR3 is CATSQVAGRWGEQFF. CDR3 coding DNA: TGTGCCACCAGCCAAGTAGCGGGGCGTTGGGGTGAGCAGTTCTTC. The chain links TRBV24-1 to TRBJ2-1; 8 bases match TRBD2. The CDR3 totals 15 residues. The V gene end was trimmed by 7 bases and the J gene end by 9 bases; junction bases not matched to a gene: 13. Germline-derived CDR1 and CDR2 are KGHDR and SFDVKD.

This rearrangement joins TRBV2 to TRBJ2-3; no definite D call. V lost 3 bases and J 4 bases, leaving 5 bases between the germline ends. Germline CDR1 reads SNHLY; CDR2 reads FYNNEI. CDR3 length: 12 amino acids. CDR3 amino acids: CASSDLADTQYF. In DNA form, the CDR3 reads TGTGCCAGCAGTGATCTAGCAGATACGCAGTATTTT.

This chain connects TRBV7-6 to TRBJ2-1, with D possibly being TRBD2 (5 bases). Trimming removed 2 bases at V and 7 bases at J, with 12 bases between. The V gene's germline CDR1 is SGHVS and CDR2 FNYEAQ. The CDR3 loop spans 14 amino acids. CDR3 loop: CASSLYEGANEQFF. CDR3 DNA: TGTGCCAGCAGCTTATACGAGGGAGCGAATGAGCAGTTCTTC. The full variable domain, in which reference TRBV7-6 and TRBJ2-1 provide the parts outside the CDR3, is GAGVSQSPRYKVTKRGQDVALRCDPISGHVSLYWYRQALGQGPEFLTYFNYEAQQDKSGLPNDRFSAERPEGSISTLTIQRTEQRDSAMYRCASSLYEGANEQFFGPGTRLTVL.

The V gene is TRBV18, the J gene TRBJ2-1; TRBD1 is a possible D gene (5 bases). Germline values: CDR1 KGHSH, CDR2 LQKENI. Trimming took 2 bases from V and 8 from J, leaving 19 bases between them. The CDR3 is 16 residues long. CDR3 amino acids: CASSPRGNFVEDEQFF. CDR3 nucleotide sequence: TGTGCCAGCTCACCAAGGGGTAATTTTGTTGAGGATGAGCAGTTCTTC.

The rearrangement uses TRBV30 and TRBJ1-3; D might be TRBD1 (5 bases). V shed 2 bases and J shed 3 bases, with 11 bases lying between them. Germline-derived CDR1 and CDR2 are GTSNPN and SVGIG (reference sequence). The CDR3 totals 14 residues. In DNA, the CDR3 is TGTGCCTGGAGTCTGGGGGGTTTTGGAAACACCATATATTTT. It is translated as CAWSLGGFGNTIYF.

The chain combines TRBV7-2 with TRBJ2-3, with D perhaps matching TRBD2 (5 bases). Germline V CDR1 and CDR2: SGHTA, FQGNSA. This CDR3 has 15 amino acids. V lost 2 bases and J 1 base, leaving 10 bases between the germline ends. Here the CDR3 DNA reads TGTGCCAGCAGCTTAAGCGGCCTCGGCACAGATACGCAGTATTTT. This encodes CASSLSGLGTDTQYF. The full variable domain, rest sourced from reference TRBV7-2 and TRBJ2-3, is GAGVSQSPSNKVTEKGKDVELRCDPISGHTALYWYRQSLGQGLEFLIYFQGNSAPDKSGLPSDRFSAERTGGSVSTLTIQRTQQEDSAVYLCASSLSGLGTDTQYFGPGTRLTVL.